This entry lists 18 T cell receptor beta chains sequenced from one sample in a study of Ad26.COV2.S vaccination and SARS-CoV-2 variants. Stated treatment: over 15 received Ad26.COV2.S at low or high dose, single or two shots; roughly five received placebo; per-sample allocation not given. The samples date from day 63 after the first vaccine or placebo injection. The protocol was immunoSEQ multiplex PCR, while the TCRdb copy is restricted to in-frame clones and leaves out a portion. The data show roughly 680,000 clones, with roughly 90% seen just once and around 1.4% held by the top ten. This specimen was peripheral blood, taken in a trial of Ad26.COV2.S vaccine versus placebo. The receptors come from a person between 18 and 59 years old who received the Ad26.COV2.S COVID-19 vaccine or a placebo.

The chain couples TRBV24-1 to TRBJ2-1, with D maybe TRBD2 (7 bases). The CDR3 extends over 19 amino acids. V shed 7 bases and J shed 0 bases, with 24 bases lying between them. Germline values: CDR1 KGHDR, CDR2 SFDVKD. Here the CDR3 DNA reads TGTGCCACCAGACCTGGGGGGCTAGCGGAGAAAAGCTCCTACAATGAGCAGTTCTTC. As protein: CATRPGGLAEKSSYNEQFF.

This clone was picked up many times. The chain is built from TRBV7-8 and TRBJ1-3, with a possible D match to TRBD1 (5 bases). The CDR3 is made up of 16 amino acids. The germline gives CDR1 SGHVS, CDR2 FQNEAQ. The V and J ends lost 5 bases and 0 bases respectively, with 14 bases between them. CDR3 sequence (DNA): TGTGCCAGCAGCATTAAGGGACGTAACTCTGGAAACACCATATATTTT. Amino acids: CASSIKGRNSGNTIYF.

V and J are TRBV10-3 and TRBJ2-1; TRBD2 matches 8 bases. V was clipped by 6 bases and J by 0 bases; unmatched bases: 7. From germline, CDR1 is ENHRY and CDR2 SYGVKD. The length of the CDR3 is 16 residues. This chain's CDR3 is CAIRPTSESSYNEQFF. In DNA form, the CDR3 reads TGTGCCATCAGGCCGACTAGCGAGAGCTCCTACAATGAGCAGTTCTTC.

This clone has just a few counts. The chain recombines TRBV11-2 with TRBJ2-1; 9 nucleotides agree with TRBD2. The CDR3 spans 13 residues. V lost 7 bases to trimming and J lost 7 bases; unmatched junction nucleotides: 5. CDR1 is SGHAT, CDR2 FQNNGV, per germline. CDR3 sequence: CASTLAGNNEQFF. The CDR3 DNA reads TGTGCCAGCACGCTAGCGGGAAATAATGAGCAGTTCTTC.

The chain carries TRBV24-1 and TRBJ2-1; 10 bases are a match to TRBD1. The CDR3 runs to 15 residues. V trimming: 2 bases; J trimming: 6 bases; junction bases outside the gene matches: 3. Germline CDR1 and CDR2: KGHDR and SFDVKD. The CDR3 loop reads CATSDSRTGGNEQFF. The CDR3 DNA reads as TGTGCCACCAGTGATTCCCGGACAGGGGGCAATGAGCAGTTCTTC.

The chain uses TRBV15 and TRBJ2-1; 10 bases are shared with TRBD1. This CDR3 has 15 amino acids. Germline V gene sequence: CDR1 LNHNV, CDR2 YYDKDF (reference sequence). V shed 10 bases and J 7 bases; nucleotides not matched to a gene: 13. CDR3: CAICPGQGYPNEQFF. Here the CDR3 DNA reads TGTGCCATCTGTCCGGGACAGGGGTACCCAAATGAGCAGTTCTTC.

V and J are TRBV5-4 and TRBJ2-7; possible D gene TRBD2, 7 bases. Germline CDR1 is SGHNT and CDR2 is YYREEE (reference sequence). The CDR3 has 14 residues. The V end lost 5 bases, the J end lost 7 bases, and 19 bases lay between the germline ends. This CDR3 is CASRDGGPALEQYF. The CDR3 nucleotides are TGTGCCAGCAGGGACGGGGGGCCCGCCCTGGAGCAGTACTTC.

A few counts support this clone. V and J are TRBV6-1 and TRBJ1-1, with TRBD1 matching 8 bases. Germline CDR1 reads MNHNS; CDR2 reads SASEGT. The CDR3 is 13 amino acids. With 1 base clipped from V and 6 bases from J, the junction kept 1 base outside the gene matches. The CDR3: CASSEVGQAEAFF. CDR3 nucleotide sequence: TGTGCCAGCAGTGAAGTGGGACAGGCTGAAGCTTTCTTT.

The DNA of the CDR3 is TGTGCCAGCAGTTACGGGCTAGCGGGTAACACCGGGGAGCTGTTTTTT. Its protein is CASSYGLAGNTGELFF. The chain employs TRBV6-6 and TRBJ2-2; TRBD2 matches at 8 bases. Germline trimming cut 2 bases from V and 2 bases from J; bases unmatched to any gene: 4. The CDR3 has 16 residues. Per the germline V gene, CDR1 is MNHNY and CDR2 is SVGAGI (reference sequence).

The rearrangement joins TRBV5-1 to TRBJ1-4, with TRBD1 matching over 9 bases. Unmatched junction bases numbered 8, after V lost 3 bases and J lost 8 bases. CDR1 SGHRS and CDR2 YFSETQ come from the germline V gene. The CDR3 has 15 residues. CDR3 nucleotide sequence: TGCGCCAGCAGCTCTACCGGGACAGGGAGGGAAAAACTGTTTTTT. This gives the protein CASSSTGTGREKLFF.

The chain joins TRBV3-1 (or the pseudogene TRBV3-2) to TRBJ1-2; D gene ambiguous. The CDR3 runs 12 residues. Trimming left V 5 bases short and J 7 bases short, with 11 bases between. Germline assignment: CDR1 LGHDT and CDR2 YNNKEL (reference sequence). This chain's CDR3 is CASSSQRIGYTF. The CDR3 DNA sequence: TGTGCCAGCAGCAGCCAACGTATTGGCTACACCTTC.

The V and J genes are TRBV6-5 and TRBJ1-2, with D hard to call. This CDR3 spans 15 amino acids. V was shortened by 0 bases and J by 0 bases, with 8 bases between the two germline ends. Per germline, CDR1 MNHEY and CDR2 SVGAGI. The CDR3 coding sequence is TGTGCCAGCAGTTACTCGAGTGCCGCTAACTATGGCTACACCTTC. Its protein product is CASSYSSAANYGYTF.

The chain has TRBV2 and TRBJ1-4; D gene unclear. CDR1 is SNHLY and CDR2 is FYNNEI in the germline V gene. Deletions cut 7 bases from V and 9 bases from J, with 12 bases between. CDR3 length: 12 residues. CDR3 nucleotides: TGTGCCAGCAATAGATGGAACCAAAAACTGTTTTTT. This sequence encodes CASNRWNQKLFF.

The chain joins TRBV24-1 to TRBJ2-5, with 9 bases aligning to TRBD1. The CDR3 sequence is 12 residues long. The V gene's germline CDR1 is KGHDR and CDR2 SFDVKD. J gave up 4 bases and V 9 bases, and 2 bases lay outside the gene matches. CDR3 DNA: TGTGCCACCGGGACAGGGCTAGAGACCCAGTACTTC. Amino acids: CATGTGLETQYF.

The chain recombines TRBV3-1 (or the pseudogene TRBV3-2) with TRBJ1-4, with 7 bases that match TRBD1. Trimming took 1 base from V and 5 from J; bases not matched to a gene: 4. CDR3 size: 15 residues. The germline V gene has CDR1 LGHDT and CDR2 YNNKEL (reference sequence). CDR3 bases: TGTGCCAGCAGCCAAGTCGGGACAGCAAATGAAAAACTGTTTTTT. Translation: CASSQVGTANEKLFF.

This rearrangement joins TRBV5-1 to TRBJ2-1; 10 bases match TRBD2. CDR3 length equals 14 residues. The V segment lost 4 bases and the J segment 4 bases; nucleotides outside the gene matches: 2. Germline V CDR1 and CDR2: SGHRS, YFSETQ. The DNA of the CDR3 is TGCGCCAGCAGCCGTAGCGGGGGGTACAATGAGCAGTTCTTC. Translating gives CASSRSGGYNEQFF.

V is TRBV6-5 and J is TRBJ2-1, with 7 bases aligning to TRBD1. Losses at the gene ends were 6 bases for V and 4 bases for J; bases not matched to a gene: 6. CDR3 length equals 14 residues. Germline CDR1 is MNHEY and CDR2 is SVGAGI. The CDR3 DNA sequence: TGTGCCAGCAGCCCGGGACAGCTGTACAATGAGCAGTTCTTC. Amino acids: CASSPGQLYNEQFF.

The V call is TRBV6-2 or TRBV6-3, the J call TRBJ2-2, with 8 bases identical to TRBD2. The length of the CDR3 is 16 residues. J was trimmed by 2 bases and V by 3 bases; bases with no gene match: 5. Germline CDR1 is MNHEY and CDR2 is SVGEGT. The CDR3 bases are TGTGCCAGCAGTTATCGAGCGGGGGCCAACACCGGGGAGCTGTTTTTT. As protein: CASSYRAGANTGELFF.